This is a list of T cell receptor beta chains from one sample in a study of shared clonotypes between healthy human individuals. TCRdb keeps only in-frame clones here, not all; method: immunoSEQ multiplex PCR. The sample has about 2 million clones; approximately 94% are singletons. The sample taken for sequencing was naive CD8+ T cells sorted from blood. The receptors originated from a man aged 18 to 29 in good health. Each CDR3 is given with its conserved first and last residue. The D gene is left open where the match is weak. Clone sizes are given selectively: once, few, many, or a class where the clone is expanded.

J,size,V,length,D,DNA,CDR3
TRBJ1-5,NA,TRBV28,14,NA,TGTGCCAGCGAGGATGGCTATAGCAATCAGCCCCAGCATTTT,CASEDGYSNQPQHF
TRBJ1-1,NA,TRBV19,13,TRBD1,TGTGCCAGTAGTTTGGCAGGGGGCACTGAAGCTTTCTTT,CASSLAGGTEAFF
TRBJ2-2,NA,TRBV9,15,TRBD2,TGTGCCAGCAGCGGACTAGCGGGTTCCACCGGGGAGCTGTTTTTT,CASSGLAGSTGELFF
TRBJ1-1,NA,TRBV7-3,13,NA,TGTGCCAGCAGCTTAAGAGAGGGCACTGAAGCTTTCTTT,CASSLREGTEAFF
TRBJ2-7,NA,TRBV27,14,NA,TGTGCCAGCAGCCCGTTTTATGGGCCCTACGAGCAGTACTTC,CASSPFYGPYEQYF
TRBJ2-6,once,TRBV4-2,15,NA,TGTGCCAGCAGCCAAGACTACTCTGGGGCCAACGTCCTGACTTTC,CASSQDYSGANVLTF
TRBJ2-1,NA,TRBV27,15,NA,TGTGCCAGCAGCTTTCAGGGAAGCTCCTACAATGAGCAGTTCTTC,CASSFQGSSYNEQFF
TRBJ2-7,NA,TRBV7-9,13,NA,TGTGCCAGCAGCCCGGACAATCCCTACGAGCAGTACTTC,CASSPDNPYEQYF
TRBJ2-7,NA,TRBV6-5,15,TRBD2,TGTGCCAGCAGCTCCGATACTAGCGGGAGGAGCGAGCAGTACTTC,CASSSDTSGRSEQYF
TRBJ2-7,NA,TRBV2,12,NA,TGTGCCAGCAGTGAACGGTTGTACGAGCAGTACTTC,CASSERLYEQYF
TRBJ1-2,NA,TRBV11-2,13,NA,TGTGCCAGCAGCTTAGGATCTGGGCAGGCTACTTTATTC,CASSLGSGQATLF
TRBJ1-2,NA,TRBV30,13,NA,TGTGCCTGGAGTGCCGTCGATGACTATGGCTACACCTTC,CAWSAVDDYGYTF
TRBJ1-5,NA,TRBV6-1,13,NA,TGTGCCAGCAGTGCAGAGGGATATCAGCCCCAGCATTTT,CASSAEGYQPQHF
TRBJ2-7,NA,TRBV19,15,NA,TGTGCCAGTAGTACCTTCTCAGATACGTCCTACGAGCAGTACTTC,CASSTFSDTSYEQYF
TRBJ1-1,few,TRBV29-1,11,NA,TGCAGCGTTGATGTGAACACTGAAGCTTTCTTT,CSVDVNTEAFF
TRBJ2-3,NA,TRBV30,15,TRBD2,TGTGCCTGGAGAGAACTAGCGGGCGGACCAGATACGCAGTATTTT,CAWRELAGGPDTQYF
TRBJ2-7,NA,TRBV9,15,TRBD1,TGTGCCAGCAGCGTTGGGCAGGGGGCCGTATACGAGCAGTACTTC,CASSVGQGAVYEQYF
TRBJ2-3,NA,TRBV25-1,13,NA,TGTGCCAGCAGCGTGGGGTCCCCAGATACGCAGTATTTT,CASSVGSPDTQYF
TRBJ1-1,NA,TRBV11-2,15,TRBD1,TGTGCCAGCAGTAGCGGACCAGGGGGTAACACTGAAGCTTTCTTT,CASSSGPGGNTEAFF
TRBJ2-3,NA,TRBV19,12,NA,TGTGCCAGCGGGGACGGTACAAATACGCAGTATTTT,CASGDGTNTQYF
TRBJ2-1,once,TRBV27,15,TRBD1,TGTGCCAGCAGTTGGGACAGGGGCAACTACAATGAGCAGTTCTTC,CASSWDRGNYNEQFF
TRBJ1-2,NA,TRBV6-5,15,NA,TGTGCCAGCAGTTACTCGGAGGGGCTAAGCTATGGCTACACCTTC,CASSYSEGLSYGYTF
TRBJ1-1,NA,TRBV5-5,15,NA,TGTGCCAGCAGCCCGGAGGCCACGGGGAACACTGAAGCTTTCTTT,CASSPEATGNTEAFF
TRBJ2-1,NA,TRBV11-2,11,NA,TGTGCCAGCAGCTCCTTCGATGAGCAGTTCTTC,CASSSFDEQFF
TRBJ2-7,NA,TRBV27,14,TRBD2,TGTGCCAGCAGCAGCGGGGGAAGCTCCTACGAGCAGTACTTC,CASSSGGSSYEQYF